These T cell receptor beta chains were read from a single sample in a study of beta chain features in type 1 diabetes. The assay was immunoSEQ multiplex PCR, and TCRdb's table has in-frame clones only and misses some. The table lists 300,000 or so clones, approximately 9.7% of them singletons, with approximately 1% in the top ten. The sequencing sample was made of central memory CD4+ T cells from blood. All receptors derive from a man aged 25 to 40 with type 1 diabetes. Each CDR3 is given with its conserved first and last residue. A D gene is named only where the DNA matches it firmly. Clone size is given for some rows only: seen once, a few or many times, or a class if the clone is expanded.

TGTGCCAGCAGTGTGTTCCAAGCTGAAGCTTTCTTT | CASSVFQAEAFF | TRBJ1-1 | few | NA | TRBV2
TGTGCCAGTCGGCGTGTGAGGGGGGGCAATCAGCCCCAGCATTTT | CASRRVRGGNQPQHF | TRBJ1-5 | few | NA | TRBV19
TGTGCCAGCAGCTTGGTGGGTCTTCGAGAGACCCAGTACTTC | CASSLVGLRETQYF | TRBJ2-5 | few | NA | TRBV13
TGTGCCAGCAGCGGGTATCGACAGGAGAAGGCTAACTATGGCTACACCTTC | CASSGYRQEKANYGYTF | TRBJ1-2 | few | NA | TRBV21-1
TGTGCCAGCAGTGAACAGGACCGACCGAATGAAAAACTGTTTTTT | CASSEQDRPNEKLFF | TRBJ1-4 | NA | NA | TRBV28
TGTGCCAGCAGTGCCCAGGGAAATCAGCCCCAGCATTTT | CASSAQGNQPQHF | TRBJ1-5 | few | NA | TRBV7-2
TGTGCCAGCATACGGGACAGGGCCACCGGGGAGCTGTTTTTT | CASIRDRATGELFF | TRBJ2-2 | many | TRBD1 | TRBV2
TGCAGCGTTGCTGGGGGGCTCACTGAAGCTTTCTTT | CSVAGGLTEAFF | TRBJ1-1 | few | NA | TRBV29-1
TGTGCCAGCTCACCACGAGAAGGAGCTTTCTTT | CASSPREGAFF | TRBJ1-1 | NA | NA | TRBV18
TGCGCCAGCAGCTCCCCGCCAGGGGGGGACTACGAGCAGTACTTC | CASSSPPGGDYEQYF | TRBJ2-7 | few | NA | TRBV5-1
TGTGCCAGCAGCGTAGTCGGACCCAACACTGAAGCTTTCTTT | CASSVVGPNTEAFF | TRBJ1-1 | NA | NA | TRBV9
TGCAGTGCTGGAAGTGGCTACACCTTC | CSAGSGYTF | TRBJ1-2 | NA | NA | TRBV20-1
TGTGCCAGCAGCATAGGGGGGAGTAATAGGTACAACTATGGCTACACCTTC | CASSIGGSNRYNYGYTF | TRBJ1-2 | few | NA | TRBV28
TGTGCCTGGAGTCTACAGGGGGCGAGGAACACTGAAGCTTTCTTT | CAWSLQGARNTEAFF | TRBJ1-1 | once | TRBD1 | TRBV30
TGTGCCAGCAGCTTGGCCCGACTAGCGGTGAACACCGGGGAGCTGTTTTTT | CASSLARLAVNTGELFF | TRBJ2-2 | few | TRBD2 | TRBV7-2
TGCAGCCCCCTGTCGATGGGGAGCACAGATACGCAGTATTTT | CSPLSMGSTDTQYF | TRBJ2-3 | NA | NA | TRBV29-1
TGCAGCGTGGGGTTACAGGGAGAGCAGTACTTC | CSVGLQGEQYF | TRBJ2-7 | NA | NA | TRBV29-1
TGCGCCAGCAGCCAGGCATCCGGAAACACCATATATTTT | CASSQASGNTIYF | TRBJ1-3 | few | NA | TRBV5-1
TGTGCCAGCAGCCAAGATCTCGGTGGCGACGAAAAACTGTTTTTT | CASSQDLGGDEKLFF | TRBJ1-4 | medium-sized | NA | TRBV14
TGTGCCAGCAGTTTATCGGACGGCAGGGTTGAGACCCAGTACTTC | CASSLSDGRVETQYF | TRBJ2-5 | many | NA | TRBV27
TGTGCCAGCAGTGGTTTATCCTACGAGCAGTACTTC | CASSGLSYEQYF | TRBJ2-7 | NA | NA | TRBV2
TGCGCCAGCAGCCAAGAATCTAGCGGGGGGTTCACCGGGGAGCTGTTTTTT | CASSQESSGGFTGELFF | TRBJ2-2 | NA | TRBD2 | TRBV4-3